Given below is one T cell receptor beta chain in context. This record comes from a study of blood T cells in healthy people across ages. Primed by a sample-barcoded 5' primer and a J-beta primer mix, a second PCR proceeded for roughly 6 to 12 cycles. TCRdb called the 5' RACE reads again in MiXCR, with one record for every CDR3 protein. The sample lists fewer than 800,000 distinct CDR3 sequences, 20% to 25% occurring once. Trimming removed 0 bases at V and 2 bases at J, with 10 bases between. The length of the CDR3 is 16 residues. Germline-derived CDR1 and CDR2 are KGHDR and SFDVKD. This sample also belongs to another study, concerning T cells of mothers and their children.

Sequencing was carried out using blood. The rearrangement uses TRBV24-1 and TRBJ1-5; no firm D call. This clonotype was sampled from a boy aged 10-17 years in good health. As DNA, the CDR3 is TGTGCCACCAGTGATTTGTCCGGGTTCCGCAATCAGCCCCAGCATTTT. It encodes CATSDLSGFRNQPQHF.